This T cell receptor beta chain was observed in a study of identical twins. Through template switching, a universal primer site was introduced, and the cDNA contained unique molecular identifiers. TCRdb re-analysed the 5' RACE reads in MiXCR, keeping a single row per CDR3 protein. The sample consists of 690,000 or so distinct CDR3 sequences, roughly 6% of them appearing once. Regarding this clonotype: Its specificity is unknown.

The study's findings and limits: The abundant beta clonotypes from cord blood had fewer insertions, and memory repertoires had none of this. Excess twin sharing in beta out-of-frame sequences was weaker.

Healthy Caucasian donors formed the entire cohort. This CDR3 comprises 15 residues. The germline V gene encodes CDR1 SGHKS and CDR2 YYEKEE (reference sequence). J was trimmed by 5 bases and V by 5 bases; bases with no gene match: 4. The chain has TRBV5-5 and TRBJ1-4; 12 bases agree with TRBD1. The TCR comes from a young man in good health. Sequencing was done on a sample of naive T cells sorted from blood. The DNA for the CDR3 is TGTGCCAGCAGTTGGGACAGGGGGCCCAATGAAAAACTGTTTTTT. This translates into CASSWDRGPNEKLFF.